Below are 23 T cell receptor beta chains sequenced from a single sample in a study of lymphopenia after photon versus proton radiotherapy. TCRdb keeps only in-frame clones here, not all; method: immunoSEQ multiplex PCR. The sample consists of 22,000 or so clones, over 90% of them appearing once. Specimen: peripheral blood, collected from a patient treated with proton-based radiotherapy. These receptors originate from a woman between 70 and 85 years old with pancreatic cancer. Some clones in this sample may be carry-over from other donors' samples.

This clone was detected only a few times. The CDR3 DNA sequence: TGCAGCGTCGCTATTCTAGGGAGGGGGACCTACGAGCAGTACTTC. This codes for CSVAILGRGTYEQYF. The chain combines TRBV29-1 with TRBJ2-7; D possibly corresponds to TRBD2 (7 bases). Trimming took 6 bases from V and 2 from J, leaving 20 bases between them. The CDR3 is 15 amino acids. Germline CDR1 reads SQVTM; CDR2 reads ANQGSEA.

This clone was seen once. The V call is TRBV30, the J call TRBJ2-7; D is unclear. The CDR3 consists of 13 residues. V was cut by 0 bases and J by 6 bases, with 12 bases left in between. Per germline, CDR1 GTSNPN and CDR2 SVGIG (reference sequence). This CDR3 reads CAWSVVGSAEQYF. DNA of the CDR3: TGTGCCTGGAGTGTGGTGGGATCGGCCGAGCAGTACTTC. The variable domain in full, with the rest retrieved from reference TRBV30 and TRBJ2-7, is SQTIHQWPATLVQPVGSPLSLECTVEGTSNPNLYWYRQAAGRGLQLLFYSVGIGQISSEVPQNLSASRPQDRQFILSSKKLLLSDSGFYLCAWSVVGSAEQYFGPGTRLTVT.

The V call is TRBV6-5, the J call TRBJ2-1; tentatively, D is TRBD1 (5 bases). The CDR3 extends over 16 amino acids. The V end was cut by 1 base, the J end by 4 bases, with 14 bases between. Germline CDR1 MNHEY, CDR2 SVGAGI. The CDR3 loop reads CASSYLSRRGYNEQFF. In DNA form, the CDR3 reads TGTGCCAGCAGTTACTTATCCCGAAGGGGTTACAATGAGCAGTTCTTC.

The rearrangement joins TRBV18 to TRBJ2-3; no clear D gene. Germline V CDR1 and CDR2: KGHSH, LQKENI. The CDR3 is made up of 14 amino acids. V was cut by 5 bases and J by 0 bases, with 9 bases left in between. The CDR3 DNA sequence: TGTGCCAGCTCATCCGATCTTAGCACAGATACGCAGTATTTT. Translating gives CASSSDLSTDTQYF.

The gene calls are TRBV28 and TRBJ2-3; D perhaps matches TRBD1 (6 bases). V shed 3 bases and J shed 2 bases, with 21 bases lying between them. The CDR3 extends over 18 amino acids. Germline CDR1 reads MDHEN; CDR2 reads SYDVKM. The CDR3 spells CASSFNRAGGDNTDTQYF. As DNA, the CDR3 is TGTGCCAGCAGTTTTAACAGGGCGGGTGGTGATAACACAGATACGCAGTATTTT.

This clone has only a few counts. The chain links TRBV5-1 to TRBJ1-2, with unresolved D. This CDR3 comprises 16 residues. Germline CDR1 reads SGHRS; CDR2 reads YFSETQ. Trimming removed 0 bases at V and 5 bases at J, with 17 bases between. The CDR3 region is CASSLASFNSLYGYTF. DNA for the CDR3: TGCGCCAGCAGCTTGGCCAGTTTCAATTCCCTGTATGGCTACACCTTC.

This clone was detected only a few times. This chain links TRBV5-1 with TRBJ2-5; weak D call: TRBD2 (6 bases). Germline loops: CDR1 SGHRS, CDR2 YFSETQ. This CDR3 spans 14 amino acids. Trimming shortened V by 1 base and J by 5 bases, and 12 bases separated the two germline ends. The CDR3 DNA is TGCGCCAGCAGCTTGACGGCGGGATCCGAGACCCAGTACTTC. This encodes CASSLTAGSETQYF.

The rearrangement links TRBV18 to TRBJ1-1; D is ambiguous. Germline CDR1 is KGHSH and CDR2 is LQKENI. The ends were cut back, 3 bases at V and 2 bases at J, with 13 bases in the middle. The CDR3 totals 15 residues. In nucleotides, the CDR3 is TGTGCCAGCTCACCGGGCGGCCGTGGTAACACTGAAGCTTTCTTT. Its translation is CASSPGGRGNTEAFF.

The gene calls are TRBV28 and TRBJ1-5; 9 bases agree with TRBD1. CDR1 is MDHEN, CDR2 SYDVKM, per germline. With 3 bases clipped from V and 6 bases from J, the junction kept 3 bases outside the gene matches. This CDR3 has 14 residues. CDR3 protein: CASSFLDRGQPQHF. The CDR3 region has the DNA TGTGCCAGCAGTTTTCTGGACAGGGGTCAGCCCCAGCATTTT. The full variable domain, with the rest looked up from reference TRBV28 and TRBJ1-5, is DVKVTQSSRYLVKRTGEKVFLECVQDMDHENMFWYRQDPGLGLRLIYFSYDVKMKEKGDIPEGYSVSREKKERFSLILESASTNQTSMYLCASSFLDRGQPQHFGDGTRLSIL.

The V gene is TRBV9, the J gene TRBJ1-6, with 11 bases lining up with TRBD1. The CDR3 is made up of 19 amino acids. CDR1 is SGDLS, CDR2 YYNGEE, per germline. J was trimmed by 3 bases and V by 4 bases; bases with no gene match: 12. As DNA, the CDR3 is TGTGCCAGCAGCAAAGCCGGGACAGGGGGTACAGGCTATAATTCACCCCTCCACTTT. Protein: CASSKAGTGGTGYNSPLHF.

J is TRBJ2-7 and V is TRBV5-4; 10 bases agree with TRBD1. V trimming: 1 base; J trimming: 7 bases; junction bases outside the gene matches: 5. This CDR3 is built from 14 residues. The germline V gene encodes CDR1 SGHNT and CDR2 YYREEE (reference sequence). CDR3 in amino acids: CASSLWDRGGEQYF. The CDR3 nucleotides read TGTGCCAGCAGCTTGTGGGACAGGGGAGGTGAGCAGTACTTC. Supplemented by reference TRBV5-4 and TRBJ2-7, the full variable domain reads ETGVTQSPTHLIKTRGQQVTLRCSSQSGHNTVSWYQQALGQGPQFIFQYYREEENGRGNFPPRFSGLQFPNYSSELNVNALELDDSALYLCASSLWDRGGEQYFGPGTRLTVT.

This chain uses TRBV25-1 with TRBJ2-1; D remains ambiguous. Germline values: CDR1 MGHDK, CDR2 SYGVNS. The CDR3 contains 12 residues. V lost 4 bases, J lost 4 bases, and 5 bases lay in between. CDR3 sequence (DNA): TGTGCCAGCAGTGCCGGATACAATGAGCAGTTCTTC. It encodes CASSAGYNEQFF.

The gene calls are TRBV30 and TRBJ2-3, with D perhaps matching TRBD1 (6 bases). Deletions cut 7 bases from V and 1 base from J, with 15 bases between. CDR1 is GTSNPN, CDR2 SVGIG, per germline (reference sequence). The length of the CDR3 is 14 residues. The CDR3 bases are TGTGCCTTGGAGATGGCAGGGGGCACAGATACGCAGTATTTT. It yields the protein CALEMAGGTDTQYF.

The chain uses TRBV10-1 and TRBJ1-2; 8 positions match TRBD1. CDR3 length equals 14 residues. Losses at the gene ends were 6 bases for V and 2 bases for J; bases not matched to a gene: 5. CDR1 and CDR2 from the germline V gene are WNHNN and SYGVQD (reference sequence). The CDR3, as DNA: TGCGCCAGCAGCCCGGGACAGGCGAACTATGGCTACACCTTC. It encodes CASSPGQANYGYTF.

The chain recombines TRBV21-1 with TRBJ1-5; the table's D gene call, TRBD1, was not cross checked with the DNA. TRBV21-1 corresponds to a pseudogene. This CDR3 has 17 residues. CDR3 loop: CASSREGAGVAPQPQHF. CDR3 sequence (DNA): TGTGCCAGCAGCCGAGAGGGGGCAGGGGTCGCGCCTCAGCCCCAGCATTTT.

This clone came up a few times. The chain recombines TRBV28 with TRBJ1-5; TRBD1 is a possible D gene (5 bases). V lost 6 bases and J lost 2, with 8 bases in between. CDR1 and CDR2 from the germline V gene are MDHEN and SYDVKM. The CDR3 spans 13 residues. The CDR3 DNA is TGTGCCAGCAGCACGGGGGGCAATCAGCCCCAGCATTTT. This gives the protein CASSTGGNQPQHF.

This chain connects TRBV4-3 to TRBJ2-2; the match to TRBD2 covers 7 bases. CDR3 length: 16 residues. V gave up 1 base and J gave up 1 base; unmatched junction bases: 3. Germline CDR1 LGHNA, CDR2 YSLEER. This CDR3 reads CASSQAGGRNTGELFF. The DNA for the CDR3 is TGCGCCAGCAGCCAAGCTGGCGGGAGGAACACCGGGGAGCTGTTTTTT.

The chain links TRBV5-5 to TRBJ2-7, with 9 bases matching TRBD1. Unmatched junction bases numbered 11, after V lost 4 bases and J lost 3 bases. The germline CDR1 and CDR2 sequences are SGHKS and YYEKEE (reference sequence). The CDR3 is 16 residues long. CDR3: CASSPVTGTGIYEQYF. The CDR3 DNA sequence: TGTGCCAGCAGCCCGGTGACCGGGACAGGGATCTACGAGCAGTACTTC.

The rearrangement links TRBV11-3 to TRBJ1-1; D is undetermined. Germline-derived CDR1 and CDR2 are SGHNT and YENEEA. V was pared by 2 bases and J by 4 bases, with 8 bases between. The CDR3 consists of 13 residues. CDR3: CASSLSSGTEAFF. DNA of the CDR3: TGTGCCAGCAGCTTATCTTCAGGCACTGAAGCTTTCTTT.

The chain employs TRBV7-9 and TRBJ1-5; D is unclear. Per the germline V gene, CDR1 is SEHNR and CDR2 is FQNEAQ (reference sequence). The V gene lost 8 bases and the J gene lost 0 bases, with 14 bases spanning the gap. This CDR3 is built from 15 residues. CDR3 protein: CASQDGVYSNQPQHF. The CDR3 DNA sequence: TGTGCCAGCCAGGACGGAGTTTATAGCAATCAGCCCCAGCATTTT.

The rearrangement links TRBV19 to TRBJ1-2; D unclear. Germline values: CDR1 LNHDA, CDR2 SQIVND (reference sequence). The CDR3 contains 14 residues. Deletions cut 7 bases from V and 0 bases from J, with 12 bases between. CDR3 region: CASTPLGTNYGYTF. The CDR3 nucleotides read TGTGCCAGTACTCCTCTTGGGACTAACTATGGCTACACCTTC. Together with reference TRBV19 and TRBJ1-2, the CDR3 gives the full variable domain: DGGITQSPKYLFRKEGQNVTLSCEQNLNHDAMYWYRQDPGQGLRLIYYSQIVNDFQKGDIAEGYSVSREKKESFPLTVTSAQKNPTAFYLCASTPLGTNYGYTFGSGTRLTVV.

This clone occurred once. V usage is TRBV7-9 and J usage is TRBJ2-6, with 9 bases identical to TRBD2. Germline V CDR1 and CDR2: SEHNR, FQNEAQ (reference sequence). After removal of 5 bases from V and 0 bases from J, the junction contained 8 bases not matched to a gene. The CDR3 runs to 18 residues. The CDR3, as DNA: TGTGCCAGCAGCCCGCGGGGGGGAGACTTCTCTGGGGCCAACGTCCTGACTTTC. Translation: CASSPRGGDFSGANVLTF.

The gene calls are TRBV5-6 and TRBJ2-3, with no clear D. This CDR3 has 13 amino acids. V lost 4 bases, J lost 1 base, and 7 bases lay in between. The germline gives CDR1 SGHDT, CDR2 YYEEEE. In DNA form, the CDR3 reads TGTGCCAGCAGCGGCACAGGCACAGATACGCAGTATTTT. Protein sequence: CASSGTGTDTQYF.